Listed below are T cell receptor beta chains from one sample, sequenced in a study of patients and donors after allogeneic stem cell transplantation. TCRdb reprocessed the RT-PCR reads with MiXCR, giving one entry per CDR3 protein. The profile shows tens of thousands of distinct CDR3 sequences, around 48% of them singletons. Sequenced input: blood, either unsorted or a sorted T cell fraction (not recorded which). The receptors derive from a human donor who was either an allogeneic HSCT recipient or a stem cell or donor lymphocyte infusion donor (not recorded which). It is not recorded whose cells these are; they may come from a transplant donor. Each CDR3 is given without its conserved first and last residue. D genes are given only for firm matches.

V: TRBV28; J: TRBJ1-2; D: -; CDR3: ASSLQEHRTYSNYGYT
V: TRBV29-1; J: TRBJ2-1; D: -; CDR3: SVEIWDGAYNEQF
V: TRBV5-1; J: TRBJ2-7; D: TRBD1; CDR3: ASSWGQALREQY
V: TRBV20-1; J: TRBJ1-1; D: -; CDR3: SARVPVRQFSEAF
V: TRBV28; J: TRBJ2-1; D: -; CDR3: ASSFLVASEEQF
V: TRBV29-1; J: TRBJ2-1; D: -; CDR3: SETQLGTSHEQF
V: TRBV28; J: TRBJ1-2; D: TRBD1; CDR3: ASGTGLENGYT
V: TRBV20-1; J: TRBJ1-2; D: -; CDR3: SARDYTNYGYT
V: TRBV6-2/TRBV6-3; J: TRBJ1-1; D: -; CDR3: ASRPPNTEAF
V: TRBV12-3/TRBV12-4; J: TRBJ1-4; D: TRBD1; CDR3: ASSQGAKLF
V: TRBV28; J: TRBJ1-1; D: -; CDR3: ASTTENTEAF
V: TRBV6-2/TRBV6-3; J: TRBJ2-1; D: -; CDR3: ASSYRTNYNEQF
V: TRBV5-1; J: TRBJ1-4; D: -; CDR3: ASSSGEISEKLF
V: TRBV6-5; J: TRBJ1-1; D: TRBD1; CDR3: ASSYSRGQGGVNTEAF
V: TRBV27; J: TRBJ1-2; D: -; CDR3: ASRQGYGYT
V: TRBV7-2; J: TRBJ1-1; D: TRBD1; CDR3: ASSLAPGQGSVGTEAF
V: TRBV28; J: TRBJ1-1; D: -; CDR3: ASSLFRDPEAF
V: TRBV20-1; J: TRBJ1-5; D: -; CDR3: SARGSSTNQPQH
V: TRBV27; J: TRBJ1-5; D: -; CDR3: ASSFRGPGQPQH
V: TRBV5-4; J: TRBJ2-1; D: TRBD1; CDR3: ASSSGTGSYNEQF
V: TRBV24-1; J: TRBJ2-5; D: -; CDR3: ATSDSAAWETQY
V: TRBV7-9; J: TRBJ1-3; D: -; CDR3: ASSLYGRGASGNTIY
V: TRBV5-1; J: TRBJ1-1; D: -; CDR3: ASSLGGMNTEAF
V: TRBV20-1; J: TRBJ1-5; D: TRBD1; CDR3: SALDRASNQPQH
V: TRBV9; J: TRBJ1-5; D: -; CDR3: ASSVLGDQPQH
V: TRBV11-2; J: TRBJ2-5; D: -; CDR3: ASSLVREETQY
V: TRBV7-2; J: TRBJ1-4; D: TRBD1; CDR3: ASSLAGTGANEKLF
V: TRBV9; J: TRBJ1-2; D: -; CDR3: ASTKREVGPYGYT
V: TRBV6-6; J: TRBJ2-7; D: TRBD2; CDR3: ASSPQGLAGDEQY
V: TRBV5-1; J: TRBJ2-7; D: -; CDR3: ASSLVSGQSYEQY
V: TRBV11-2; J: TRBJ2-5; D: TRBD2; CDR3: ASSSRLAQETQY
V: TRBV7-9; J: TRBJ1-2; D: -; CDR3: ASSDLMRIYGYT
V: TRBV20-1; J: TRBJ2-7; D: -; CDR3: SARTDLGYEQY